Listed below are T cell receptor beta chains from one sample, sequenced in a study of T cell repertoires in cytomegalovirus infection. TCRdb re-derived calls from the reads in MiXCR, one entry per CDR3 protein. The table shows about 740,000 distinct CDR3 sequences, with roughly a third occurring only once. Sequencing was performed on PBMCs. The source of these receptors is a human donor in good health (CMV status not recorded). Some clones in this sample may be carry-over from other donors' samples. The CDR3 runs from the conserved cysteine through the conserved F or W. D genes are given only for firm matches. Not every row has a clone size; where given, it reads once, few, many or a size class.

>TRBJ2-1|-|-|TRBV24-1
CATSDLGVWEQFF
TGTGCCACCAGTGATTTAGGCGTATGGGAGCAGTTCTTC
>TRBJ2-7|-|many|TRBV7-2
CASSPEAREQYF
TGTGCCAGCAGCCCTGAGGCCCGGGAGCAGTACTTC
>TRBJ1-5|TRBD1|-|TRBV19
CARGSTGGKQINQPQHF
TGTGCCAGGGGGTCGACAGGGGGGAAGCAGATTAATCAGCCCCAGCATTTT
>TRBJ1-1|-|-|TRBV5-5
CASSFRSGTEAFF
TGTGCCAGCAGCTTTCGGTCGGGGACTGAAGCTTTCTTT
>TRBJ2-1|-|once|TRBV11-2
CASSLRHQLEQFF
TGTGCCAGCAGCCTTCGGCACCAGCTCGAGCAGTTCTTC
>TRBJ1-4|-|few|TRBV7-8
CASSWGSANEKLFF
TGTGCCAGCAGCTGGGGTTCGGCTAATGAAAAACTGTTTTTT
>TRBJ2-5|TRBD2|-|TRBV3-1
CASSQERTSFVKTQYF
TGTGCCAGCAGCCAAGAACGGACTAGCTTTGTAAAGACCCAGTACTTC
>TRBJ1-4|-|-|TRBV4-1
CASSQGRYTTNEKLFF
TGCGCCAGCAGCCAAGGCAGATATACAACTAATGAAAAACTGTTTTTT
>TRBJ1-3|-|once|TRBV28
CTSSSPRRGDRNTIYF
TGTACCAGCAGTTCTCCCCGGCGGGGCGACAGAAACACCATATATTTT
>TRBJ1-6|-|-|TRBV27
CASSFAGKGSSSPLHF
TGTGCCAGCAGTTTTGCAGGGAAAGGCTCAAGTTCACCCCTCCACTTT
>TRBJ2-6|-|few|TRBV7-8
CASSSEAANVLTF
TGTGCCAGCAGCTCGGAGGCGGCCAACGTCCTGACTTTC
>TRBJ2-1|-|few|TRBV7-8
CASSLKPAAATQFF
TGTGCCAGCAGCTTAAAACCCGCGGCGGCCACTCAGTTCTTC
>TRBJ1-1|TRBD1|-|TRBV6-1
CASSVGTGFTTEAFF
TGTGCCAGCAGTGTCGGGACAGGGTTCACCACTGAAGCTTTCTTT
>TRBJ2-1|-|-|TRBV20-1
CSARENRDSYNEQFF
TGCAGTGCCAGAGAGAACAGGGATTCTTACAATGAGCAGTTCTTC
>TRBJ2-2|-|few|TRBV7-7
CASSLETTGAGELFF
TGTGCTAGCAGCTTAGAGACGACGGGGGCCGGGGAGCTGTTTTTT
>TRBJ2-3|TRBD2|-|TRBV2
CASSKRESTDTQYF
TGTGCCAGCAGCAAGCGGGAGAGCACAGATACGCAGTATTTT
>TRBJ2-5|TRBD1|-|TRBV5-1
CASSSRDRGLQETQYF
TGCGCCAGCAGCTCCCGGGACAGGGGGCTGCAAGAGACCCAGTACTTC
>TRBJ2-2|-|few|TRBV7-6
CASSRFPGANTGELFF
TGTGCCAGCAGTCGATTCCCGGGGGCGAACACCGGGGAGCTGTTTTTT
>TRBJ2-1|-|many|TRBV7-2
CASSLFTLQEQFF
TGTGCCAGCAGCTTATTCACCTTGCAGGAGCAGTTCTTC
>TRBJ2-3|-|once|TRBV28
CASSLGQGRSTDTQYF
TGTGCCAGCAGTTTGGGGCAGGGCAGGAGCACAGATACGCAGTATTTT
>TRBJ1-6|TRBD1|once|TRBV25-1
CASSEPQGVGNSPLHF
TGTGCCAGCAGTGAACCACAGGGGGTCGGGAATTCACCCCTCCACTTT
>TRBJ2-1|-|few|TRBV28
CASGLAGSLRNEQFF
TGTGCCAGCGGACTTGCAGGGAGCCTCCGGAATGAGCAGTTCTTC
>TRBJ1-6|-|-|TRBV20-1
CSASAKLVYNSPLHF
TGCAGTGCTAGTGCGAAGTTAGTCTATAATTCACCCCTCCACTTT
>TRBJ2-6|-|-|TRBV6-1
CASSPAGLGDNVLTF
TGTGCCAGCAGTCCGGCGGGCCTAGGTGACAACGTCCTGACTTTC
>TRBJ2-1|-|many|TRBV7-8
CASSLGGAAGSSYNEQFF
TGTGCCAGCAGCTTAGGGGGTGCGGCGGGCAGCTCCTACAATGAGCAGTTCTTC
>TRBJ1-2|-|-|TRBV9
CASRTDWGNGYTF
TGTGCCAGCCGAACCGATTGGGGCAATGGCTACACCTTC
>TRBJ2-3|TRBD2|once|TRBV24-1
CATLGEVAGPSATDTQYF
TGTGCCACCCTCGGTGAGGTAGCGGGACCCTCAGCCACAGATACGCAGTATTTT
>TRBJ2-2|TRBD2|-|TRBV12-3/TRBV12-4
CASRPLAGGQSGELFF
TGTGCCAGCAGACCTCTAGCGGGGGGGCAGTCCGGGGAGCTGTTTTTT
>TRBJ1-1|TRBD1|-|TRBV3-1
CASSRATGQMNTEAFF
TGTGCCAGCAGCCGAGCGACGGGACAGATGAACACTGAAGCTTTCTTT
>TRBJ2-1|-|few|TRBV7-2
CASSLGRYRGQFF
TGTGCCAGCAGCTTAGGACGTTATAGGGGGCAGTTCTTC
>TRBJ1-1|-|-|TRBV5-1
CASSLDGSTEAFF
TGCGCCAGCAGCTTGGACGGCAGCACTGAAGCTTTCTTT
>TRBJ1-2|TRBD1|-|TRBV6-5
CASSYGGQHYGYTF
TGTGCCAGCAGTTACGGGGGACAGCACTATGGCTACACCTTC
>TRBJ1-5|-|-|TRBV28
CASRQTQRPQHF
TGTGCCAGCAGGCAGACCCAGAGGCCCCAGCATTTT
>TRBJ1-2|-|-|TRBV5-1
CASSPDSAMVGYTF
TGCGCCAGCAGCCCGGACAGCGCCATGGTGGGCTACACCTTC
>TRBJ2-7|-|few|TRBV7-8
CASSLRVSILYEQYF
TGTGCCAGCAGCTTACGGGTTTCTATCCTCTACGAGCAGTACTTC
>TRBJ1-4|-|-|TRBV19
CASSILLDPEKLFF
TGTGCCAGTAGTATTTTGTTGGATCCTGAAAAACTGTTTTTT
>TRBJ1-5|-|-|TRBV7-2
CASSLESGLGQPQHF
TGTGCCAGCAGCTTAGAATCGGGGTTGGGCCAGCCCCAGCATTTT
>TRBJ1-1|-|few|TRBV12-3/TRBV12-4
CASSLERVATEAFF
TGTGCCAGCAGTTTAGAACGGGTTGCCACTGAAGCTTTCTTT
>TRBJ2-3|TRBD2|-|TRBV28
CASSPRTSGSGTDTQYF
TGTGCCAGCAGTCCCCGGACTAGCGGGAGTGGCACAGATACGCAGTATTTT
>TRBJ1-4|TRBD1|many|TRBV7-2
CASSLASGGVEKLFF
TGTGCCAGCAGCTTAGCTTCAGGGGGCGTTGAAAAACTGTTTTTT
>TRBJ2-5|-|-|TRBV7-9
CASSASGEGPETQYF
TGTGCCAGCAGCGCCTCAGGGGAGGGCCCAGAGACCCAGTACTTC
>TRBJ2-7|-|-|TRBV28
CASSFDQGGREQYF
TGTGCCAGCAGTTTCGACCAGGGGGGACGCGAGCAGTACTTC
>TRBJ2-7|TRBD1|-|TRBV4-1
CASSQDARGQGEQYF
TGCGCCAGCAGCCAAGATGCCAGGGGACAGGGGGAGCAGTACTTC
>TRBJ2-7|TRBD1|-|TRBV7-9
CASGTDFYEQYF
TGTGCCAGCGGGACAGACTTCTACGAGCAGTACTTC
>TRBJ2-2|TRBD2|-|TRBV4-1
CASSQRLAGDSNTGELFF
TGCGCCAGCAGCCAACGACTAGCGGGAGATTCGAACACCGGGGAGCTGTTTTTT